Below are 21 T cell receptor beta chains sequenced from a single sample in a study of identical twins. One entry per CDR3 protein, called by TCRdb with MiXCR from the 5' RACE reads. The table shows some 330,000 distinct CDR3 sequences, with roughly 9% occurring only once. The specimen was naive T cells sorted from blood. The receptors originated from a woman between 50 and 59 years old in good health.

This rearrangement joins TRBV15 to TRBJ2-7, with a tentative D call TRBD1 (5 bases). Germline V lookup: CDR1 LNHNV, CDR2 YYDKDF (reference sequence). The CDR3 length is 14 residues. The ends were cut back, 2 bases at V and 1 base at J, with 9 bases in the middle. CDR3 nucleotide sequence: TGTGCCACCAGCAGAATAACAGGATCCTACGAGCAGTACTTC. Amino acid sequence: CATSRITGSYEQYF.

This clonotype was seen a few times. The chain carries TRBV7-6 and TRBJ2-5, with 10 bases aligning to TRBD2. Germline assignment: CDR1 SGHVS and CDR2 FNYEAQ. This CDR3 region has 17 residues. J gave up 5 bases and V 1 base, and 10 bases lay outside the gene matches. CDR3 loop: CASSLGASGSLGETQYF. The CDR3 nucleotides read TGTGCCAGCAGCTTAGGCGCTAGCGGGAGTTTAGGGGAGACCCAGTACTTC.

This chain uses TRBV12-3 or TRBV12-4 with TRBJ2-5, with 7 bases that match TRBD2. Losses at the gene ends were 2 bases for V and 2 bases for J; bases not matched to a gene: 5. CDR3 length equals 15 residues. CDR3 sequence reads: CASSLRGGSQETQYF. CDR3 bases: TGTGCCAGCAGTTTACGGGGCGGGAGTCAAGAGACCCAGTACTTC.

This clonotype was seen at least ten times. The V gene is TRBV6-5, the J gene TRBJ2-3, with D uncertain. The CDR3 runs 13 residues. Germline values: CDR1 MNHEY, CDR2 SVGAGI. V was cut by 8 bases and J by 8 bases, with 17 bases left in between. In DNA form, the CDR3 reads TGTGCCAGCGCACAGACCCGGCTGGGTACGCAGTATTTT. Its translation is CASAQTRLGTQYF.

For the CDR3, the DNA is TGTGCCAGTAGAAGGACAGGGGGCAGCGGGGAGCTGTTTTTT. Its protein is CASRRTGGSGELFF. The rearrangement joins TRBV19 to TRBJ2-2, with 11 bases aligning to TRBD1. CDR1 is LNHDA, CDR2 SQIVND, per germline (reference sequence). This CDR3 is 14 amino acids long. V was pared by 6 bases and J by 7 bases, with 4 bases of the junction left unmatched.

This clonotype was observed a few times. The chain couples TRBV29-1 to TRBJ2-1, with no clear D. The germline V gene encodes CDR1 SQVTM and CDR2 ANQGSEA. CDR3 length equals 11 residues. V was cut by 6 bases and J by 10 bases, with 13 bases left in between. CDR3 protein: CSVVVVGEQFF. The CDR3 nucleotides are TGCAGCGTCGTCGTTGTGGGAGAGCAGTTCTTC.

This chain uses TRBV12-3 or TRBV12-4 with TRBJ2-5; perhaps TRBD2 as D (6 bases). The CDR3 has 14 amino acids. The V end lost 6 bases, the J end lost 7 bases, and 18 bases lay between the germline ends. The CDR3 coding sequence is TGTGCCAGCAGCCCGGAGGGCGTAAATAGGACCCAGTACTTC. This sequence encodes CASSPEGVNRTQYF.

This clonotype has only a few counts. This chain uses TRBV4-1 with TRBJ2-4, with D possibly TRBD2 on 5 matching bases. The CDR3 is 14 residues long. CDR1 and CDR2 (germline): MGHRA, YSYEKL. V lost 6 bases, J lost 7 bases, and 16 bases lay in between. The chain's CDR3 is CASRPSSGLNIQYF. DNA for the CDR3: TGCGCCAGCAGGCCCTCCAGCGGTTTGAACATTCAGTACTTC.

Concerning this clonotype: Because it lacks the conserved phenylalanine or tryptophan at the end, this CDR3 is likely a read error. V and J are TRBV20-1 and TRBJ2-3; D possibly corresponds to TRBD2 (5 bases). This CDR3 contains 15 residues. Deletions cut 1 base from V and 6 bases from J, with 17 bases between. Germline V gene lookup returns CDR1 DFQATT and CDR2 SNEGSKA (reference sequence). CDR3 region: CSARGRDPRSDTQYC. DNA of the CDR3: TGCAGTGCTAGAGGTCGGGATCCGCGATCCGATACGCAGTATTGT.

This clonotype has ten or more counts. The J gene is TRBJ2-3, the V gene TRBV4-1; 13 nucleotides line up with TRBD2. CDR3 length: 17 amino acids. With V trimmed by 0 bases and J by 2 bases, 2 bases remained unmatched. The V gene's germline CDR1 is MGHRA and CDR2 YSYEKL. CDR3 DNA: TGCGCCAGCAGCCAAGAGACTAGCGGGAGGATCACAGATACGCAGTATTTT. This codes for CASSQETSGRITDTQYF.

This clonotype was counted many times. CDR3 sequence reads: CSVEDLTGAPTEQFF. As DNA, the CDR3 is TGCAGCGTTGAAGATCTAACGGGGGCTCCTACTGAGCAGTTCTTC. This chain connects TRBV29-1 to TRBJ2-1; D tentatively fits TRBD1 or TRBD2 (6 bases each). The CDR3 sequence is 15 residues long. Germline CDR1 SQVTM, CDR2 ANQGSEA. V was cut by 0 bases and J by 9 bases, with 18 bases left in between.

The chain uses TRBV24-1 and TRBJ2-2; D call uncertain. The length of the CDR3 is 12 residues. In germline, CDR1 is KGHDR, CDR2 SFDVKD. Trimming cost V 5 bases and J 8 bases, with 8 bases left between them. The CDR3 sequence is CATSGGVGELFF. CDR3 nucleotide sequence: TGTGCCACCAGTGGCGGCGTGGGGGAGCTGTTTTTT.

In this sample, this clonotype turned up a few times. The chain carries TRBV20-1 and TRBJ2-7, with a tentative D call TRBD2 (5 bases). V was shortened by 3 bases and J by 3 bases, with 15 bases between the two germline ends. Germline CDR1 DFQATT, CDR2 SNEGSKA (reference sequence). The CDR3 sequence is 14 residues long. CDR3 bases: TGCAGTGCTAGGGGGAGCGGATACTTCTACGAGCAGTACTTC. Amino acid sequence: CSARGSGYFYEQYF.

In its sample, this clonotype was seen a few times. V gene TRBV2 combines with J gene TRBJ2-7; D unclear. Per the germline V gene, CDR1 is SNHLY and CDR2 is FYNNEI. CDR3 length: 13 amino acids. V lost 7 bases, J lost 2 bases, and 12 bases lay in between. The CDR3 loop is CASTLYGPYEQYF. The CDR3 nucleotides are TGTGCCAGCACGCTCTACGGTCCCTACGAGCAGTACTTC. Using reference TRBV2 and TRBJ2-7 for the parts outside the CDR3, the full variable domain is EPEVTQTPSHQVTQMGQEVILRCVPISNHLYFYWYRQILGQKVEFLVSFYNNEISEKSEIFDDQFSVERPDGSNFTLKIRSTKLEDSAMYFCASTLYGPYEQYFGPGTRLTVT.

This chain uses TRBV7-9 with TRBJ1-1; D is unclear. The V end was cut by 8 bases, the J end by 11 bases, with 18 bases between. Germline lookup yields CDR1 SEHNR and CDR2 FQNEAQ (reference sequence). The CDR3 covers 12 residues. In DNA form, the CDR3 reads TGTGCCAGCTCTCGAGGACTCCTTGATGCTTTCTTT. Amino acids: CASSRGLLDAFF.

This clonotype was seen a handful of times. CDR3 residues: CASSLVRGHNSNEQFF. In nucleotides, the CDR3 is TGTGCCAGCAGCTTAGTGAGGGGCCACAATAGCAATGAGCAGTTCTTC. V gene TRBV11-2 combines with J gene TRBJ2-1; D possibly matches TRBD1 or TRBD2 (5 bases each). Germline V CDR1 and CDR2: SGHAT, FQNNGV. Trimming stripped 1 base from V and 6 bases from J, with 16 bases between. The CDR3 length is 16 residues. Complete variable domain (other parts from reference TRBV11-2 and TRBJ2-1): EAGVAQSPRYKIIEKRQSVAFWCNPISGHATLYWYQQILGQGPKLLIQFQNNGVVDDSQLPKDRFSAERLKGVDSTLKIQPAKLEDSAVYLCASSLVRGHNSNEQFFGPGTRLTVL.

The CDR3 protein is CASSQVGESYEQYV. Here the CDR3 DNA reads TGCGCCAGCAGCCAAGTCGGGGAGTCCTACGAGCAGTACGTC. The chain links TRBV4-1 to TRBJ2-7; tentatively, D is TRBD2 (5 bases). The V end lost 1 base, the J end lost 1 base, and 8 bases lay between the germline ends. Germline V CDR1 and CDR2: MGHRA, YSYEKL. The CDR3 covers 14 residues.

The chain joins TRBV6-1 to TRBJ2-7; D not resolved. The germline V gene has CDR1 MNHNS and CDR2 SASEGT. Deletions cut 6 bases from V and 1 base from J, with 19 bases between. This CDR3 has 16 residues. CDR3 residues: CASRAYSRVGSYEQYF. CDR3 in DNA: TGTGCCAGCAGGGCCTACTCAAGGGTCGGATCCTACGAGCAGTACTTC.

The chain couples TRBV7-9 to TRBJ2-2, with TRBD1 as a possible D gene (5 bases). Germline V gene lookup returns CDR1 SEHNR and CDR2 FQNEAQ (reference sequence). This CDR3 comprises 19 residues. Trimming left V 1 base short and J 0 bases short, with 18 bases between. CDR3 sequence (DNA): TGTGCCAGCAGCTTAGTTTTCGGCCGGACAAAGTCGAACACCGGGGAGCTGTTTTTT. Protein: CASSLVFGRTKSNTGELFF.

The chain uses TRBV2 and TRBJ2-1, with 7 positions matching TRBD2. The CDR3 covers 14 residues. The germline V gene encodes CDR1 SNHLY and CDR2 FYNNEI. Trimming took 3 bases from V and 15 from J; bases not matched to a gene: 14. The CDR3 region is CASSEQEWAGAWFF. In nucleotides, the CDR3 is TGTGCCAGCAGTGAGCAGGAGTGGGCGGGAGCCTGGTTCTTC.

This clonotype was seen ten or more times. CDR3 coding DNA: TGTGCCAGCAGCACTACAGGGGGCGTGAACACTGAAGCTTTCTTT. Protein product: CASSTTGGVNTEAFF. This chain uses TRBV7-9 with TRBJ1-1, with 9 positions matching TRBD1. The trim removed 5 bases at V and 0 bases at J, leaving 4 bases unmatched. The CDR3 covers 15 residues. Per germline, CDR1 SEHNR and CDR2 FQNEAQ (reference sequence).